The 10 T cell receptor beta chains below were found in one sample sequenced in a study of blood T cell repertoires in COVID-19. The data were produced by immunoSEQ multiplex PCR, yet TCRdb's version contains in-frame clones alone and is incomplete. Of roughly 100,000 clones in the sample, around 85% were seen once. Specimen: peripheral blood. The receptors were sampled from a man aged 65 to 85 with active or convalescent COVID-19.

The rearrangement uses TRBV19 and TRBJ2-7; 7 bases map to TRBD2. Germline V gene lookup returns CDR1 LNHDA and CDR2 SQIVND (reference sequence). V lost 3 bases, J lost 0 bases, and 5 bases stayed unmatched. The CDR3 covers 15 residues. CDR3 DNA sequence: TGTGCCAGTAGTATGGGGCGGGAGAGCTCCTACGAGCAGTACTTC. The encoded protein is CASSMGRESSYEQYF. Complete variable domain (other parts from reference TRBV19 and TRBJ2-7): DGGITQSPKYLFRKEGQNVTLSCEQNLNHDAMYWYRQDPGQGLRLIYYSQIVNDFQKGDIAEGYSVSREKKESFPLTVTSAQKNPTAFYLCASSMGRESSYEQYFGPGTRLTVT.

The chain joins TRBV28 to TRBJ2-7; 10 nucleotides align to TRBD1. Germline V gives CDR1 MDHEN, CDR2 SYDVKM. V lost 4 bases to trimming and J lost 2 bases; unmatched junction nucleotides: 8. This CDR3 has 16 amino acids. In nucleotides, the CDR3 is TGTGCCAGCAGTTCCCCCGGGACAGGGGATCCCTACGAGCAGTACTTC. Translation gives CASSSPGTGDPYEQYF.

The V gene is TRBV5-5, the J gene TRBJ2-1; 8 nucleotides match TRBD1. CDR1 and CDR2 (germline): SGHKS, YYEKEE (reference sequence). The CDR3 loop spans 14 amino acids. V trimming: 4 bases; J trimming: 4 bases; junction bases outside the gene matches: 4. The CDR3 DNA is TGTGCCAGCAGCCCGGGACAGGCTTACAATGAGCAGTTCTTC. Its protein is CASSPGQAYNEQFF.

V is TRBV10-2 and J is TRBJ2-1; the D gene is possibly TRBD2 (6 bases). Germline CDR1 reads WSHSY; CDR2 reads SAAADI. CDR3 length: 12 amino acids. Trimming stripped 8 bases from V and 7 bases from J, with 12 bases between. CDR3 region: CASPWRVNEQFF. CDR3 DNA sequence: TGCGCCAGCCCATGGAGGGTGAATGAGCAGTTCTTC.

The rearrangement joins TRBV6-1 to TRBJ2-1; D not resolved. The V and J ends lost 4 bases and 0 bases respectively, with 16 bases between them. The CDR3 runs to 17 residues. Germline CDR1 is MNHNS and CDR2 is SASEGT. DNA of the CDR3: TGTGCCAGCAGTGGTGTAGGCGGTGGCCACTCCTACAATGAGCAGTTCTTC. It codes for CASSGVGGGHSYNEQFF.

The chain couples TRBV5-1 to TRBJ2-1, with 8 bases that match TRBD2. V was clipped by 4 bases and J by 5 bases; unmatched bases: 8. From germline, CDR1 is SGHRS and CDR2 YFSETQ. There are 15 residues in the CDR3. The CDR3 region is CASSPLSGGDNEQFF. CDR3 sequence (DNA): TGCGCCAGCAGCCCCTTGAGCGGGGGAGACAATGAGCAGTTCTTC.

The sample holds a few counts of this clone. CDR3: CAWKLAGRVNSPLHF. The CDR3 nucleotides are TGTGCCTGGAAGTTGGCGGGACGCGTGAATTCACCCCTCCACTTT. The gene calls are TRBV30 and TRBJ1-6; TRBD1 is a possible D gene (5 bases). Looked up from germline, CDR1 is GTSNPN and CDR2 is SVGIG (reference sequence). V gave up 4 bases and J gave up 7 bases, with 17 bases separating them. This CDR3 is built from 15 residues. The full variable domain, completed using reference TRBV30 and TRBJ1-6, is SQTIHQWPATLVQPVGSPLSLECTVEGTSNPNLYWYRQAAGRGLQLLFYSVGIGQISSEVPQNLSASRPQDRQFILSSKKLLLSDSGFYLCAWKLAGRVNSPLHFGNGTRLTVT.

The chain is built from TRBV3-1 (or the pseudogene TRBV3-2) and TRBJ1-2; 8 bases map to TRBD1. The CDR3 covers 17 residues. The junction had 8 bases not matched to a gene; V was cut back by 0 bases and J by 2 bases. Germline CDR1 reads LGHDT; CDR2 reads YNNKEL (reference sequence). CDR3 nucleotide sequence: TGTGCCAGCAGCCAAGATGGGACAGGCAGGGGGAACTATGGCTACACCTTC. Translated: CASSQDGTGRGNYGYTF.

This sequence joins TRBV5-1 and TRBJ1-2; 11 nucleotides match TRBD1. The CDR3 extends over 16 amino acids. V was pared by 4 bases and J by 3 bases, with 8 bases of the junction left unmatched. The germline V gene encodes CDR1 SGHRS and CDR2 YFSETQ. The CDR3 loop reads CASSPGTGGADYGYTF. The CDR3 region has the DNA TGCGCCAGCAGCCCAGGGACAGGGGGTGCTGACTATGGCTACACCTTC.

A word on this clone: One end of the junction is discordant with germline, which a read error may explain. This rearrangement joins TRBV6-6 to TRBJ1-5, with 9 bases that match TRBD1. This CDR3 has 13 amino acids. Germline V gene sequence: CDR1 MNHNY, CDR2 SVGAGI (reference sequence). Written as DNA, the CDR3 is TGTGCCAGCAGTCCCGTTACAGGGGGCCATCCCTTTTTT. Translating gives CASSPVTGGHPFF.